A single sample is the source of the 29 T cell receptor beta chains below, sequenced in a study of blood T cells in healthy people across ages. Next came a second PCR, run for about 7 to 12 cycles, which used a sample-barcoded 5' primer along with a J-beta primer mix. TCRdb re-derived calls from the 5' RACE reads in MiXCR, one entry per CDR3 protein. Of 800,000 to 950,000 distinct CDR3 sequences listed, 45% to 50% are singletons. The sample consisted of blood. The source is a man younger than 45 in good health.

The rearrangement links TRBV6-2 or TRBV6-3 to TRBJ2-1; TRBD2 agrees at 9 bases. In germline, CDR1 is MNHEY, CDR2 SVGEGT. The ends lost 5 bases at V and 7 bases at J; junction bases unmatched: 9. This CDR3 has 15 amino acids. The CDR3 DNA sequence: TGTGCCAGCAGTCCCATAGCGGGAGTCGGAAATGAGCAGTTCTTC. It yields the protein CASSPIAGVGNEQFF.

The CDR3 loop reads CASSLIGQEQFF. CDR3 in DNA: TGTGCCAGCAGTTTAATCGGCCAGGAGCAGTTCTTC. The V gene is TRBV27, the J gene TRBJ2-1; D remains ambiguous. CDR1 is MNHEY, CDR2 SMNVEV, per germline (reference sequence). V lost 2 bases to trimming and J lost 10 bases, with 9 bases between them. This CDR3 is built from 12 residues.

The V call is TRBV20-1, the J call TRBJ1-2, with unresolved D. The CDR3 sequence is 13 residues long. Germline V CDR1 and CDR2: DFQATT, SNEGSKA (reference sequence). V was cut by 1 base and J by 6 bases, with 12 bases left in between. The CDR3: CSARGQDGNGYTF. CDR3 sequence (DNA): TGCAGTGCTAGAGGGCAGGACGGCAATGGCTACACCTTC.

The gene calls are TRBV7-3 and TRBJ2-7; D possibly matches TRBD1 or TRBD2 (5 bases each). The V end was cut by 4 bases, the J end by 2 bases, with 12 bases between. The CDR3 runs to 14 residues. Germline assignment: CDR1 SGHTA and CDR2 FQGTGA. The CDR3 region is CASSSLSGPYEQYF. In DNA, the CDR3 is TGTGCCAGCAGCTCCCTTTCGGGGCCCTACGAGCAGTACTTC.

This clonotype was seen only a few times. The junction departs from germline at one end; a sequencing error may be responsible. The J gene is TRBJ2-6, the V gene TRBV30, with D unclear. The germline V gene encodes CDR1 GTSNPN and CDR2 SVGIG (reference sequence). CDR3 size: 13 residues. This chain's CDR3 is CHKPPSGANVLTF. The CDR3 bases are TGCCATAAACCCCCCTCTGGGGCCAACGTCCTGACTTTC.

This chain joins TRBV20-1 and TRBJ1-1, with TRBD1 identical over 11 bases. V trimming: 1 base; J trimming: 1 base; junction bases outside the gene matches: 5. Germline lookup yields CDR1 DFQATT and CDR2 SNEGSKA (reference sequence). The CDR3 is made up of 16 amino acids. CDR3 sequence (DNA): TGCAGTGCTAGAGTAGGGACAGGGGGAAGGAACACTGAAGCTTTCTTT. Its translation: CSARVGTGGRNTEAFF.

The rearrangement links TRBV5-1 to TRBJ2-4; maybe TRBD2 (6 bases). The end of the DNA fits TRBJ2-5 better, so the J call may be wrong. The length of the CDR3 is 14 residues. Germline V gene sequence: CDR1 SGHRS, CDR2 YFSETQ. The CDR3 spells CASSRAGSQETQYF. The DNA for the CDR3 is TGCGCCAGCAGTCGGGCGGGATCCCAAGAGACCCAGTACTTC.

The CDR3 is CASSDVASNQPQHF. The CDR3 nucleotides are TGTGCCAGCAGTGACGTAGCCAGCAATCAGCCCCAGCATTTT. The chain employs TRBV6-2 or TRBV6-3 and TRBJ1-5; D is ambiguous. The V end lost 5 bases, the J end lost 1 base, and 9 bases lay between the germline ends. The CDR3 spans 14 residues. Germline V gene data show CDR1 as MNHEY and CDR2 as SVGEGT.

The rearrangement links TRBV6-5 to TRBJ2-7, with TRBD2 matching over 11 bases. TRBJ2-4 matches the DNA end more closely, so the J call is doubtful. The CDR3 has 14 amino acids. Germline CDR1 reads MNHEY; CDR2 reads SVGAGI. CDR3 amino acids: CATEAGTSGNIQYF. The CDR3, as DNA: TGTGCCACCGAAGCCGGGACTAGCGGAAACATTCAGTACTTC.

The chain employs TRBV5-6 and TRBJ2-7; D is undetermined. The CDR3 is made up of 15 amino acids. The germline V gene has CDR1 SGHDT and CDR2 YYEEEE. V was pared by 0 bases and J by 7 bases, with 17 bases between. This chain's CDR3 is CASSLDPGVYNEQYF. DNA for the CDR3: TGTGCCAGCAGCTTGGATCCAGGAGTCTACAATGAGCAGTACTTC.

As to this clonotype: A clone one base away is much larger, so this may be a read error. V usage is TRBV29-1 and J usage is TRBJ2-5; 9 bases are a match to TRBD1. CDR3 length: 14 residues. V shed 7 bases and J 11 bases; nucleotides not matched to a gene: 17. Germline CDR1 is SQVTM and CDR2 is ANQGSEA. In nucleotides, the CDR3 is TGCAGCGGGCATCAGACTTCCGGGACAGGGACTCAGTACTTC. Protein: CSGHQTSGTGTQYF. Variable domain in full (rest from reference TRBV29-1 and TRBJ2-5): SAVISQKPSRDICQRGTSLTIQCQVDSQVTMMFWYRQQPGQSLTLIATANQGSEATYESGFVIDKFPISRPNLTFSTLTVSNMSPEDSSIYLCSGHQTSGTGTQYFGPGTRLLVL.

This chain connects TRBV7-2 to TRBJ2-3; maybe TRBD2 (6 bases). Germline V CDR1 and CDR2: SGHTA, FQGNSA. Trimming left V 4 bases short and J 2 bases short, with 16 bases between. The CDR3 runs to 16 residues. DNA of the CDR3: TGTGCCAGCAGCTCTCCGAGTGGGGGACTCACAGATACGCAGTATTTT. Its translation: CASSSPSGGLTDTQYF.

In this sample, this clonotype turned up a few times. The chain joins TRBV4-2 to TRBJ1-5, with D unclear. The CDR3 spans 14 residues. With 1 base removed from V and 4 bases from J, the gap between germline ends came to 8 bases. Germline lookup yields CDR1 LGHNA and CDR2 YNFKEQ. The CDR3 coding sequence is TGTGCCAGCAGCCAAGTCGTGGATAATCAGCCCCAGCATTTT. As protein: CASSQVVDNQPQHF.

The genes are TRBV6-1 and TRBJ2-1; TRBD1 aligns across 10 bases. Germline values: CDR1 MNHNS, CDR2 SASEGT. CDR3 length equals 15 residues. With V trimmed by 1 base and J by 6 bases, 3 bases remained unmatched. The DNA of the CDR3 is TGTGCCAGCAGTGAAGGCAGGACAGGGGGCAATGAGCAGTTCTTC. This gives the protein CASSEGRTGGNEQFF.

The sample holds many counts of this clonotype. V usage is TRBV14 and J usage is TRBJ1-2; D may be TRBD1 (5 bases). Germline values: CDR1 SGHDN, CDR2 FVKESK. CDR3 length: 13 residues. Between the trimmed V and J ends, which lost 0 bases and 8 bases, there was a span of 10 bases. CDR3 protein: CASSQEGRGGYTF. CDR3 DNA sequence: TGTGCCAGCAGCCAAGAAGGAAGGGGAGGCTACACCTTC.

The chain combines TRBV2 with TRBJ2-7, with 9 bases that match TRBD1. The CDR3 length is 15 residues. The junction had 10 bases not matched to a gene; V was cut back by 7 bases and J by 3 bases. Germline values: CDR1 SNHLY, CDR2 FYNNEI. CDR3 nucleotide sequence: TGTGCCAGCATGATGGGACAGGGTGACGACTACGAGCAGTACTTC. Protein product: CASMMGQGDDYEQYF.

This clonotype was seen a few times. This chain's CDR3 is CSARTVFSRDSGSYEQYF. CDR3 in DNA: TGCAGTGCGCGGACGGTCTTTAGCCGGGACAGCGGATCCTACGAGCAGTACTTC. This rearrangement joins TRBV20-1 to TRBJ2-7; 7 nucleotides agree with TRBD1. Trimming at V came to 6 bases and at J to 1 base, leaving 21 bases not matched to a gene. The CDR3 is made up of 18 amino acids. From germline, CDR1 is DFQATT and CDR2 SNEGSKA (reference sequence).

The gene calls are TRBV6-5 and TRBJ2-7; tentatively, D is TRBD1 (5 bases). Looked up from germline, CDR1 is MNHEY and CDR2 is SVGAGI. Trimming pared 5 bases from V and 2 bases from J, leaving 13 bases between. The length of the CDR3 is 14 residues. The CDR3 DNA reads as TGTGCCAGCAGTCCTTCAGGGATCCCCTACGAGCAGTACTTC. Amino acid sequence: CASSPSGIPYEQYF.

A word on this clonotype: It may be a read error: a sequence one base away is much more abundant. The V and J genes are TRBV6-5 and TRBJ2-5; 9 bases match TRBD1. This CDR3 region has 13 residues. Germline V gives CDR1 MNHEY, CDR2 SVGAGI. CDR3 DNA sequence: TGTGCCGGCAGCAGGGACAGGGCAGAGACCCAGTACTTC. Translated, it gives CAGSRDRAETQYF.

The genes are TRBV9 and TRBJ2-1, with 8 bases aligning to TRBD2. Germline-derived CDR1 and CDR2 are SGDLS and YYNGEE. This CDR3 has 13 residues. V gave up 4 bases and J gave up 9 bases; unmatched junction bases: 6. The CDR3 loop is CASSPGTSSEQFF. Here the CDR3 DNA reads TGTGCCAGCAGCCCAGGGACTAGTAGTGAGCAGTTCTTC.

Ten or more counts support this clonotype. V and J are TRBV7-9 and TRBJ1-5, with unresolved D. Trimming pared 0 bases from V and 3 bases from J, leaving 9 bases between. The CDR3 sequence is 15 residues long. Germline V gene lookup returns CDR1 SEHNR and CDR2 FQNEAQ (reference sequence). The DNA of the CDR3 is TGTGCCAGCAGCTTAGCGGGGTCTTCCAATCAGCCCCAGCATTTT. Translated, it gives CASSLAGSSNQPQHF.

Ten or more counts support this clonotype. One end of the junction does not line up with germline, which may come from a read error. The chain has TRBV5-1 and TRBJ2-4, with D possibly being TRBD1 (5 bases). In germline, CDR1 is SGHRS, CDR2 YFSETQ. The CDR3 sequence is 14 residues long. The CDR3 DNA follows: TGTGCCAGCAGCTTAGACAGAGCCAAAAACATTCAGTACTTC. Translated, it gives CASSLDRAKNIQYF.

This chain joins TRBV6-2 or TRBV6-3 and TRBJ2-7; no clear D. V was clipped by 9 bases and J by 2 bases, with 11 bases between them. Germline assignment: CDR1 MNHEY and CDR2 SVGEGT. The CDR3 covers 12 residues. CDR3 protein: CASATVPYEQYF. CDR3 in DNA: TGTGCCAGTGCTACAGTCCCCTACGAGCAGTACTTC.

This clonotype has a handful of counts. The chain has TRBV28 and TRBJ2-3; 9 bases agree with TRBD2. CDR1 and CDR2 from the germline V gene are MDHEN and SYDVKM. Germline trimming cut 2 bases from V and 2 bases from J; bases unmatched to any gene: 8. This CDR3 is built from 17 residues. CDR3 sequence reads: CASSLGAGGHPTDTQYF. CDR3 DNA: TGTGCCAGCAGTTTAGGGGCGGGGGGGCACCCCACAGATACGCAGTATTTT.

As concerns this clonotype: The junction does not match germline at one end; this may be a read error. The chain couples TRBV6-1 to TRBJ2-3, with a weak D call TRBD2 (7 bases). CDR1 is MNHNS and CDR2 is SASEGT in the germline V gene. The CDR3 loop spans 15 amino acids. The CDR3 nucleotides read TGTGCCAGCAGAGAAGGGGGGAGGGCCGCAGATACGCAGTATTTT. It codes for CASREGGRAADTQYF.

The genes are TRBV3-1 and TRBJ2-1, with a possible D match to TRBD2 (5 bases). This CDR3 is 15 amino acids long. Germline V CDR1 and CDR2: LGHDT, YNNKEL (reference sequence). V lost 4 bases and J lost 4, with 14 bases in between. The CDR3 protein is CASSRRAQVYNEQFF. In DNA form, the CDR3 reads TGTGCCAGCAGCCGGCGGGCGCAGGTTTACAATGAGCAGTTCTTC.

This chain links TRBV20-1 with TRBJ1-3; D gene unclear. CDR1 and CDR2 from the germline V gene are DFQATT and SNEGSKA (reference sequence). The germline V and J ends were trimmed by 5 bases and 1 base, with 9 bases remaining between them. CDR3 length: 13 amino acids. The CDR3 spells CSAPTASGNTIYF. CDR3 coding DNA: TGCAGTGCTCCAACAGCGTCTGGAAACACCATATATTTT.

This clonotype has only one observation. CDR3 residues: CASSSGPISGAFF. The CDR3 nucleotides are TGTGCCAGCAGCTCCGGCCCCATTTCGGGGGCTTTCTTT. The V and J genes are TRBV6-2 or TRBV6-3 and TRBJ1-1, with D uncertain. This CDR3 is 13 amino acids long. Trimming shortened V by 6 bases and J by 11 bases, and 19 bases separated the two germline ends. The germline V gene encodes CDR1 MNHEY and CDR2 SVGEGT.

The CDR3 here is CASSQDVVAGRVTEAFF. CDR3 DNA: TGTGCCAGCAGCCAGGACGTCGTGGCAGGTCGAGTCACTGAAGCTTTCTTT. The chain uses TRBV4-2 and TRBJ1-1; D ambiguous. Trimming removed 3 bases at V and 4 bases at J, with 21 bases between. Per the germline V gene, CDR1 is LGHNA and CDR2 is YNFKEQ. CDR3 length equals 17 residues.